The 16 T cell receptor beta chains reported below all come from one sample, sequenced in a study of OX40 agonist ivuxolimab in advanced cancers. Assay: immunoSEQ multiplex PCR; the TCRdb copy retains only in-frame clones and omits some. The table lists tens of thousands of clones, about 88% of them singletons. The source was CD4+ or CD8+ T cells sorted from blood, collected in a trial of the OX40 agonist ivuxolimab. The receptors here all came from an adult with an advanced solid tumor such as melanoma, head and neck, liver or kidney cancer.

There are a few counts of this clone. The J gene is TRBJ2-1, the V gene TRBV11-2, with 13 bases identical to TRBD2. The germline CDR1 and CDR2 sequences are SGHAT and FQNNGV. The CDR3 runs to 16 residues. Losses at the gene ends were 5 bases for V and 4 bases for J; bases not matched to a gene: 5. CDR3 nucleotides: TGTGCCAGCAGCCCCGCGGGACTAGCGGGATACAATGAGCAGTTCTTC. Translated: CASSPAGLAGYNEQFF.

The DNA for the CDR3 is TGTGCCAGCAAAAGATCCAACACCGGGGAGCTGTTTTTT. It yields the protein CASKRSNTGELFF. The chain is built from TRBV27 and TRBJ2-2; D unclear. The CDR3 runs to 13 residues. Deletions cut 7 bases from V and 2 bases from J, with 8 bases between. The V gene's germline CDR1 is MNHEY and CDR2 SMNVEV (reference sequence).

V and J are TRBV5-4 and TRBJ2-1; 8 bases line up with TRBD2. Germline CDR1 SGHNT, CDR2 YYREEE (reference sequence). The V gene end was trimmed by 3 bases and the J gene end by 7 bases; junction bases not matched to a gene: 12. The CDR3 covers 16 residues. The CDR3 bases are TGTGCCAGCAGCTCTGGTAGCCTAGCGGGCAATAATGAGCAGTTCTTC. It encodes CASSSGSLAGNNEQFF.

This clone was detected a few times. This chain connects TRBV20-1 to TRBJ2-2, with D uncertain. The germline V gene encodes CDR1 DFQATT and CDR2 SNEGSKA (reference sequence). Between the trimmed V and J ends, which lost 5 bases and 2 bases, there was a span of 3 bases. The CDR3 runs to 11 residues. In DNA, the CDR3 is TGCAGTGCTCGAAACACCGGGGAGCTGTTTTTT. It encodes CSARNTGELFF.

This chain joins TRBV2 and TRBJ2-1; a possible D gene is TRBD2 (5 bases). The V gene's germline CDR1 is SNHLY and CDR2 FYNNEI. V lost 0 bases and J lost 13, with 16 bases in between. This CDR3 is 14 amino acids long. The CDR3 is CASSEAEAGLRQFF. CDR3 coding DNA: TGTGCCAGCAGTGAAGCGGAGGCAGGCCTTCGACAGTTCTTC.

CDR3 sequence: CASSQRLGRTNQPQHF. In nucleotides, the CDR3 is TGTGCCAGTAGTCAACGATTGGGACGGACTAATCAGCCCCAGCATTTT. The J gene is TRBJ1-5, the V gene TRBV19; D perhaps matches TRBD1 (5 bases). V shed 5 bases and J shed 4 bases, with 18 bases lying between them. The CDR3 is 16 residues long. Germline V gene sequence: CDR1 LNHDA, CDR2 SQIVND (reference sequence). Full variable domain (remainder filled in from reference TRBV19 and TRBJ1-5): DGGITQSPKYLFRKEGQNVTLSCEQNLNHDAMYWYRQDPGQGLRLIYYSQIVNDFQKGDIAEGYSVSREKKESFPLTVTSAQKNPTAFYLCASSQRLGRTNQPQHFGDGTRLSIL.

This clone was counted between two and nine times. The chain joins TRBV11-1 to TRBJ2-5; D is uncertain. V lost 8 bases and J lost 5, with 9 bases in between. The CDR3 is 11 residues long. Germline assignment: CDR1 SGHAT and CDR2 FQDESV (reference sequence). Here the CDR3 DNA reads TGTGCCAGCGGCGACTCGGAGACCCAGTACTTC. Protein sequence: CASGDSETQYF.

This clone was detected only a few times. The rearrangement joins TRBV2 to TRBJ2-3, with TRBD1 matching over 10 bases. This CDR3 spans 13 amino acids. J lost 3 bases, V lost 9 bases, and 3 bases had no gene match. CDR1 is SNHLY, CDR2 FYNNEI, per germline. The CDR3: CARSGQGTDTQYF. The CDR3 DNA reads as TGTGCCAGATCGGGACAGGGGACAGATACGCAGTATTTT.

The chain uses TRBV10-2 and TRBJ1-1; 10 bases align to TRBD1. The CDR3 is 15 residues long. The V segment lost 6 bases and the J segment 5 bases; nucleotides outside the gene matches: 9. Germline V gene data show CDR1 as WSHSY and CDR2 as SAAADI. For the CDR3, the DNA is TGCGCCAGCAGGGGACAGGGGAATTTGGGGACTGAAGCTTTCTTT. Its protein product is CASRGQGNLGTEAFF.

The chain recombines TRBV7-2 with TRBJ2-7, with D possibly matching TRBD2 (5 bases). There are 14 residues in the CDR3. The V and J ends lost 5 bases and 2 bases respectively, with 13 bases between them. The germline gives CDR1 SGHTA, CDR2 FQGNSA. CDR3 protein: CASSRTPRAYEQYF. The CDR3 bases are TGTGCCAGCAGCAGGACCCCGAGGGCCTACGAGCAGTACTTC. The full variable domain, rest sourced from reference TRBV7-2 and TRBJ2-7, is GAGVSQSPSNKVTEKGKDVELRCDPISGHTALYWYRQSLGQGLEFLIYFQGNSAPDKSGLPSDRFSAERTGGSVSTLTIQRTQQEDSAVYLCASSRTPRAYEQYFGPGTRLTVT.

This chain connects TRBV6-6 to TRBJ2-7; TRBD1 matches at 7 bases. Germline V gives CDR1 MNHNY, CDR2 SVGAGI (reference sequence). The CDR3 length is 12 residues. V lost 6 bases and J lost 7; bases outside the gene matches: 6. CDR3 DNA sequence: TGTGCCAGCAGCGCGACAGGGCGAGAGCAGTACTTC. Its protein is CASSATGREQYF.

This chain uses TRBV7-3 with TRBJ2-3, with D uncertain. The CDR3 has 15 residues. CDR1 and CDR2 (germline): SGHTA, FQGTGA. Deletions cut 6 bases from V and 0 bases from J, with 13 bases between. The DNA for the CDR3 is TGTGCCAGCAGTCAGCAGGCGACAAGCACAGATACGCAGTATTTT. Protein product: CASSQQATSTDTQYF.

The V call is TRBV7-8, the J call TRBJ2-5; the match to TRBD2 covers 7 bases. This CDR3 is 15 amino acids long. V shed 2 bases and J 1 base; nucleotides not matched to a gene: 4. CDR1 is SGHVS, CDR2 FQNEAQ, per germline. The CDR3 nucleotides read TGTGCCAGCAGCTTAAAAGGGACTACCCAAGAGACCCAGTACTTC. Protein: CASSLKGTTQETQYF.

This clone was seen only a few times. The V call is TRBV7-2, the J call TRBJ2-7; 14 bases fit TRBD2. V lost 1 base, J lost 6 bases, and 2 bases stayed unmatched. Germline CDR1 reads SGHTA; CDR2 reads FQGNSA. The CDR3 consists of 15 residues. The CDR3 sequence is CASSLVGTSGSEQYF. CDR3 nucleotides: TGTGCCAGCAGCTTAGTGGGGACTAGCGGGAGCGAGCAGTACTTC.

The chain carries TRBV5-1 and TRBJ2-2; 7 bases match TRBD1. The germline V gene has CDR1 SGHRS and CDR2 YFSETQ. The CDR3 is 15 amino acids. V lost 3 bases to trimming and J lost 0 bases; unmatched junction nucleotides: 2. The CDR3 sequence is CASSWTGTNTGELFF. CDR3 bases: TGCGCCAGCAGCTGGACAGGCACGAACACCGGGGAGCTGTTTTTT.

This rearrangement joins TRBV30 to TRBJ1-2; D perhaps matches TRBD1 (5 bases). The V end lost 2 bases, the J end lost 5 bases, and 15 bases lay between the germline ends. The CDR3 runs to 14 residues. The germline gives CDR1 GTSNPN, CDR2 SVGIG (reference sequence). DNA of the CDR3: TGTGCCTGGAGTAAATTCCGGGGGTCATATGGCTACACCTTC. Translated: CAWSKFRGSYGYTF.